These T cell receptor beta chains were read from a single sample in a study of monozygotic twins with inflammatory bowel disease. TCRdb re-called the 5' RACE reads and gives one entry per CDR3 protein, without DNA. The sample table includes about 140,000 distinct CDR3 sequences. The sequencing input was blood. The receptors here all came from a human donor with ulcerative colitis or Crohn's disease, or a healthy co-twin of an affected twin (not recorded which). The CDR3 runs from the conserved cysteine through the conserved F or W.

CASSHREGPLTGEQFF TRBJ2-2 TRBV3-1
CASTTGLAEQETQYF TRBJ2-5 TRBV5-6
CSASSSGVVTGELFF TRBJ2-2 TRBV20-1
CASSLLGGATEAFF TRBJ1-1 TRBV7-3
CASSLVSGTGKETQYF TRBJ2-5 TRBV7-9
CASTDPSYEQYF TRBJ2-7 TRBV5-1
CASSHKGSPLHF TRBJ1-6 TRBV28
CASSYTVNTEAFF TRBJ1-1 TRBV6-2/TRBV6-3
CASSLAGLDGELFF TRBJ2-2 TRBV7-6
CASSSLFFAGQSSYEQYF TRBJ2-7 TRBV6-5
CASSLHPSGARDTQYF TRBJ2-3 TRBV27
CASSQDLWQGPGYTF TRBJ1-2 TRBV3-1